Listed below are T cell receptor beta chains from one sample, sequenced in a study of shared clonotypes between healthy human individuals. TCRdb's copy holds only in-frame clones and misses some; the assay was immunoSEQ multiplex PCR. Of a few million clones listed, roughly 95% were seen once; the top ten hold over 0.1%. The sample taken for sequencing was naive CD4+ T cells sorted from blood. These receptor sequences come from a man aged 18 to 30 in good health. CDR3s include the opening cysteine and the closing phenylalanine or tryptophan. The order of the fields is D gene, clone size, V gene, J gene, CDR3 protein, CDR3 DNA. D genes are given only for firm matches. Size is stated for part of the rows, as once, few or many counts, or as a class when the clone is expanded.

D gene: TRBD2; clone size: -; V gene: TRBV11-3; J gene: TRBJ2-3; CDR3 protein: CASSLGGLAGEDTQYF; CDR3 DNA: TGTGCCAGCAGCTTAGGTGGACTAGCGGGTGAAGATACGCAGTATTTT
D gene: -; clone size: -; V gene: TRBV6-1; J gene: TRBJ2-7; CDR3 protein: CASRNGGGYEQYF; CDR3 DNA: TGTGCCAGCAGAAACGGGGGCGGGTACGAGCAGTACTTC
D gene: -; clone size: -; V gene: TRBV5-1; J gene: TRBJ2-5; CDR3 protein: CASSSALKETQYF; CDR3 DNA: TGCGCCAGCAGCTCGGCTCTGAAAGAGACCCAGTACTTC
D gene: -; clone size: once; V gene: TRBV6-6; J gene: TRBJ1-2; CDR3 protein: CASSPSGTLNYGYTF; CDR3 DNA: TGTGCCAGCAGTCCTTCAGGGACACTAAACTATGGCTACACCTTC
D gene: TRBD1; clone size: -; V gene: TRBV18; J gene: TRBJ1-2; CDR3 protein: CASSQDRDGYGYTF; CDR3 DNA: TGTGCCAGCTCACAGGACAGGGACGGCTATGGCTACACCTTC
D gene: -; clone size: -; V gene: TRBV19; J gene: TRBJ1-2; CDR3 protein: CASSRLGDYGYTF; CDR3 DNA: TGTGCCAGTAGTAGATTGGGGGACTATGGCTACACCTTC
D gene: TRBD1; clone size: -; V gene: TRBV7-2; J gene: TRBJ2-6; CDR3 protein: CASSYPGQALSGANVLTF; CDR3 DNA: TGTGCCAGCAGCTACCCAGGACAGGCTTTGTCAGGGGCCAACGTCCTGACTTTC
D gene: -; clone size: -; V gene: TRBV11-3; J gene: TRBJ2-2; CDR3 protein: CASSLDGNGELFF; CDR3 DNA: TGTGCCAGCAGCTTGGACGGGAACGGGGAGCTGTTTTTT
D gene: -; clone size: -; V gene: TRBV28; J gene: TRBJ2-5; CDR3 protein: CASSSTPLTQYF; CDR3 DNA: TGTGCCAGCAGTTCGACCCCCTTAACCCAGTACTTC
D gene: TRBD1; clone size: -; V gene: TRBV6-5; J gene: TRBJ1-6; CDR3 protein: CASSYSFQGADSPLHF; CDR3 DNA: TGTGCCAGCAGTTACTCGTTTCAGGGGGCCGATTCACCCCTCCACTTT
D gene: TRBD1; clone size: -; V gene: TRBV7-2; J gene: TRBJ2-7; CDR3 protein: CASSLAGQGTYEQYF; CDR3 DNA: TGTGCCAGCAGCTTAGCAGGACAGGGAACCTACGAGCAGTACTTC
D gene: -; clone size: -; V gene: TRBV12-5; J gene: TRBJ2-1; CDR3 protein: CASGFGTRNEQFF; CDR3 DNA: TGTGCTAGTGGTTTTGGGACTCGGAATGAGCAGTTCTTC
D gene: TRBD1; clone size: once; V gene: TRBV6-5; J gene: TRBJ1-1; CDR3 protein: CASSQTGSRKAFF; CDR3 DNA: TGTGCCAGCTCCCAGACAGGGTCGAGGAAAGCTTTCTTT
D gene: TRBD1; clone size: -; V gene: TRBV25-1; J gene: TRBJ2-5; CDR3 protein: CASSLPGQGGTQYF; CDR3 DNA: TGTGCCAGCAGCCTCCCGGGACAGGGTGGGACCCAGTACTTC
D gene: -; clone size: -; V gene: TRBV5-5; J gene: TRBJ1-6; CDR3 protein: CASSLTGRNNSPLHF; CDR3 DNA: TGTGCCAGCAGCTTGACGGGACGAAACAATTCACCCCTCCACTTT
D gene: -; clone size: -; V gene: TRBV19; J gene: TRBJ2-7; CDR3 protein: CASSGGLREQYF; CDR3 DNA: TGTGCCAGTAGTGGGGGATTGAGGGAGCAGTACTTC
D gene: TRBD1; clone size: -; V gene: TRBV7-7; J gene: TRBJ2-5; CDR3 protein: CASSFPGQGETQYF; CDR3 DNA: TGTGCTAGCAGCTTTCCGGGACAGGGTGAGACCCAGTACTTC
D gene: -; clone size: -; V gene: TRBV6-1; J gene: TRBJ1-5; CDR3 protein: CASSVNRDINQPQHF; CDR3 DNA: TGTGCCAGCAGTGTTAACAGGGACATTAATCAGCCCCAGCATTTT